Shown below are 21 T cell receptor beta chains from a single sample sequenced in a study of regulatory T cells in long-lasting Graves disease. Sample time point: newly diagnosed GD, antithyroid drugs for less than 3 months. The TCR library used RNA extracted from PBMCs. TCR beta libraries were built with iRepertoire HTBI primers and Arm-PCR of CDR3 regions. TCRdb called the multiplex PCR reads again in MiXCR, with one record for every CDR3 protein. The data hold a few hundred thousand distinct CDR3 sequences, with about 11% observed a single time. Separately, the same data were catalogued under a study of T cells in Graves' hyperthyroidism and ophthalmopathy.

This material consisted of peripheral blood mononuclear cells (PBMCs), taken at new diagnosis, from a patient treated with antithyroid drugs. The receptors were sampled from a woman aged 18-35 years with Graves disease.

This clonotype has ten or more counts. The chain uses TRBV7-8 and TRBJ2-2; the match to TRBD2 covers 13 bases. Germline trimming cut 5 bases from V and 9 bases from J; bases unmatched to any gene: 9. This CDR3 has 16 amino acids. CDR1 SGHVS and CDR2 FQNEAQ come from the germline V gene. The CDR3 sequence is CASSKGTSGKWRELFF. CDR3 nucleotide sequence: TGTGCCAGCAGCAAAGGGACTAGCGGGAAGTGGCGGGAGCTGTTTTTT.

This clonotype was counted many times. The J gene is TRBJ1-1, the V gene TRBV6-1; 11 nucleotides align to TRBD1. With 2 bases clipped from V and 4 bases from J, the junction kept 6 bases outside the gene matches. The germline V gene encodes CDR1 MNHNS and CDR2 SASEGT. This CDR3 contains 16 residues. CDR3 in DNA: TGTGCCAGCAGTGAACCGTGGGGGACAGGGGGCACTGAAGCTTTCTTT. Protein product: CASSEPWGTGGTEAFF.

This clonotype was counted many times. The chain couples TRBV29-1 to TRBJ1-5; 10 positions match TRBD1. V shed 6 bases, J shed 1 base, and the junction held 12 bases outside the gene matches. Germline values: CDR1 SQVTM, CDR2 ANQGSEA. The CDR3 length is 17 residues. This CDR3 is CSVSGTGASSSNQPQHF. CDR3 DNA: TGCAGCGTATCCGGGACAGGGGCCTCGAGCAGCAATCAGCCCCAGCATTTT.

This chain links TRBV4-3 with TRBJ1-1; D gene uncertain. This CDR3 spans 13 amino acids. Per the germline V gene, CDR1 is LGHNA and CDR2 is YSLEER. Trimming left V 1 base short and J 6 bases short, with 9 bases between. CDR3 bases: TGCGCCAGCAGCCAAGTCTTGCTCGCTGAAGCTTTCTTT. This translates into CASSQVLLAEAFF.

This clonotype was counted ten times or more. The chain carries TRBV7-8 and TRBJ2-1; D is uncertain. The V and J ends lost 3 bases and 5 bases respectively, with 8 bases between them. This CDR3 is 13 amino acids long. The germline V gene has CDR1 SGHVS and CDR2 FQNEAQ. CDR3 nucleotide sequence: TGTGCCAGCAGCTTGACTCTCCACAATGAGCAGTTCTTC. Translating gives CASSLTLHNEQFF. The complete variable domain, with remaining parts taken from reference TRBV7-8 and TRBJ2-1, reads GAGVSQSPRYKVAKRGQDVALRCDPISGHVSLFWYQQALGQGPEFLTYFQNEAQLDKSGLPSDRFFAERPEGSVSTLKIQRTQQEDSAVYLCASSLTLHNEQFFGPGTRLTVL.

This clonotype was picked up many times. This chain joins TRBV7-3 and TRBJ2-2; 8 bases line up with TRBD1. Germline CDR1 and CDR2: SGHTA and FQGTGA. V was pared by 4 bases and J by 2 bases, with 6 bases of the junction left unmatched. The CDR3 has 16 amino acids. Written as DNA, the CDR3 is TGTGCCAGCAGCTCCAGGACAGGGCTTAACACCGGGGAGCTGTTTTTT. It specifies CASSSRTGLNTGELFF. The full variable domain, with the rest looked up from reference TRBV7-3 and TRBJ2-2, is GAGVSQTPSNKVTEKGKYVELRCDPISGHTALYWYRQSLGQGPEFLIYFQGTGAADDSGLPNDRFFAVRPEGSVSTLKIQRTERGDSAVYLCASSSRTGLNTGELFFGEGSRLTVL.

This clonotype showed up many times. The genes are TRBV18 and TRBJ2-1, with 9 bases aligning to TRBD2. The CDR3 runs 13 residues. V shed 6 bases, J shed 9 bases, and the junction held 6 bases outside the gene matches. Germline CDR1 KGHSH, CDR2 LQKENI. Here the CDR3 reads CASSLAGSGEQFF. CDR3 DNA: TGTGCCAGCTCCCTAGCGGGATCGGGTGAGCAGTTCTTC.

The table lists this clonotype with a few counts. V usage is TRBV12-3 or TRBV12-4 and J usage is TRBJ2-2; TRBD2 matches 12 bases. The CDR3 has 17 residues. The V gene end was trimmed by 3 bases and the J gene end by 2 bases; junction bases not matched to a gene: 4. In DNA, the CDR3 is TGTGCCAGCAGTTTGGCTAGCGGGGGGGCAAACACCGGGGAGCTGTTTTTT. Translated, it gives CASSLASGGANTGELFF.

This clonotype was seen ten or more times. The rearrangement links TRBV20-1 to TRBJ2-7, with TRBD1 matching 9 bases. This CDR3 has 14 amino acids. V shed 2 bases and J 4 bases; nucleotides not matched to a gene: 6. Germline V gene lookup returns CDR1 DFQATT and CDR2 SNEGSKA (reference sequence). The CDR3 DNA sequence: TGCAGTGCTAGACCGGGACAGGGCCCTTACGAGCAGTACTTC. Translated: CSARPGQGPYEQYF.

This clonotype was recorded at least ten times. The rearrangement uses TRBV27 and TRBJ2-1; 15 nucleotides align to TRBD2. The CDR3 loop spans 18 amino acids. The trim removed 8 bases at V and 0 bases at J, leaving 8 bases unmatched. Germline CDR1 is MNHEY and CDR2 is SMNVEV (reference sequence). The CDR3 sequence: CASGVPGLAGGSYNEQFF. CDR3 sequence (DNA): TGTGCCAGCGGCGTCCCGGGACTAGCGGGGGGCTCCTACAATGAGCAGTTCTTC.

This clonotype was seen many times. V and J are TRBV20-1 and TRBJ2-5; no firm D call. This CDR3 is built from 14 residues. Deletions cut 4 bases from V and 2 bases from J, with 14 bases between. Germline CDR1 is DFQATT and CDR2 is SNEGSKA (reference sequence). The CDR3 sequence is CSATLGLGQETQYF. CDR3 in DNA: TGCAGTGCTACCTTAGGGTTGGGGCAAGAGACCCAGTACTTC.

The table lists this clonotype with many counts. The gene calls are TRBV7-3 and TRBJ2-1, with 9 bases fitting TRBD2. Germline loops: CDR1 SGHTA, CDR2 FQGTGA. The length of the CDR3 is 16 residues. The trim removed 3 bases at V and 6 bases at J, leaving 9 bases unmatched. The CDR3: CASSLFVAGAANEQFF. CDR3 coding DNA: TGTGCCAGCAGCTTGTTCGTAGCGGGAGCGGCCAATGAGCAGTTCTTC.

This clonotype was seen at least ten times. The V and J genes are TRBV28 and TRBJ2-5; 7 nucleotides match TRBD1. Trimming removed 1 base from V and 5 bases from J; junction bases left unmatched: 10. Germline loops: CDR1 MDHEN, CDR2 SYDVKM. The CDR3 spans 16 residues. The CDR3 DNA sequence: TGTGCCAGCAGTTTATTCGGGACAGCCCAAGGGGAGACCCAGTACTTC. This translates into CASSLFGTAQGETQYF.

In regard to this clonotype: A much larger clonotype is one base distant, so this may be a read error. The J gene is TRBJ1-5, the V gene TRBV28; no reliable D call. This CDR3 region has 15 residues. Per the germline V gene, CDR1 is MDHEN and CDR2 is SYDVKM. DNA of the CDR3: TGTACCAGCAGTGTAACTGAATATAGCAATCAGCCCCAGCATTTT. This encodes CTSSVTEYSNQPQHF.

The CDR3 bases are TGCGCCAGCAGCCAAGTGGCCGGACAGGGATCGCGCCTGGTGAAGCAGTACTTC. Translated, it gives CASSQVAGQGSRLVKQYF. V usage is TRBV4-1 and J usage is TRBJ2-7; TRBD1 matches 8 bases. The CDR3 contains 18 residues. The J segment lost 8 bases and the V segment lost 1 base, leaving 19 bases of the junction unmatched. CDR1 and CDR2 from the germline V gene are MGHRA and YSYEKL.

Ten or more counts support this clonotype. As DNA, the CDR3 is TGTGCCAGCAGTCCCCGAAACAGGGTCCCCTTCAACACTGAAGCTTTCTTT. Encoded protein: CASSPRNRVPFNTEAFF. The chain combines TRBV27 with TRBJ1-1; possibly TRBD1 for D (6 bases). CDR3 length: 17 residues. Germline loops: CDR1 MNHEY, CDR2 SMNVEV (reference sequence). V dropped 5 bases and J dropped 2 bases, with 21 bases sitting between them.

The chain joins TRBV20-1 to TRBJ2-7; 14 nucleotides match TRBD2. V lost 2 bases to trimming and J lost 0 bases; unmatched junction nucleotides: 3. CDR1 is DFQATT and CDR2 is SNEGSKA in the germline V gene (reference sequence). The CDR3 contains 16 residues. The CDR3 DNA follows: TGCAGTGCTAGATCCGGGACTAGCGGGGGCTCCTACGAGCAGTACTTC. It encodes CSARSGTSGGSYEQYF.

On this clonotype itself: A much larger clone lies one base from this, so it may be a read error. CDR3 sequence (DNA): TGCAGTGCTAGACGGGGCAGGGTATCCCACAATGAGCAGTACTTC. This sequence encodes CSARRGRVSHNEQYF. The chain recombines TRBV20-1 with TRBJ2-5, with D perhaps given as TRBD1 or TRBD2 (5 bases each). Trimming removed 2 bases from V and 11 bases from J, with 24 bases in between. This CDR3 spans 15 amino acids. CDR1 DFQATT and CDR2 SNEGSKA come from the germline V gene (reference sequence).

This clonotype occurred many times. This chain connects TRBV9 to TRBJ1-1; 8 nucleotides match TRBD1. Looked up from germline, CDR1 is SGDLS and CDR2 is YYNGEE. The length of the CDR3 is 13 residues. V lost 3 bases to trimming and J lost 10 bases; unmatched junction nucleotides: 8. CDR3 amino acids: CASSAGQGGGAFF. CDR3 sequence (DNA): TGTGCCAGCAGCGCTGGACAGGGCGGAGGAGCTTTCTTT.

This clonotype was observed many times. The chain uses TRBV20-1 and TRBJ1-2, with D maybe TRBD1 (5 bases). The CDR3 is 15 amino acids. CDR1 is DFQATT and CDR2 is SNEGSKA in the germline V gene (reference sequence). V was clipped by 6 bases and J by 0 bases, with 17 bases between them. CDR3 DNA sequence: TGCAGTGCCCAGGAGACAGCAGTAGCTAACTATGGCTACACCTTC. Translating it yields CSAQETAVANYGYTF.

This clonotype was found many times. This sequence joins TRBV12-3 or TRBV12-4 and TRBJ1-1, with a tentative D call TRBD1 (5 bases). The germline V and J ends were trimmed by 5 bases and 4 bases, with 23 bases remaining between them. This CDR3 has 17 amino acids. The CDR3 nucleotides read TGTGCCAGCAGTACGACCGGGACGGCAAACCGGGGCACTGAAGCTTTCTTT. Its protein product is CASSTTGTANRGTEAFF.